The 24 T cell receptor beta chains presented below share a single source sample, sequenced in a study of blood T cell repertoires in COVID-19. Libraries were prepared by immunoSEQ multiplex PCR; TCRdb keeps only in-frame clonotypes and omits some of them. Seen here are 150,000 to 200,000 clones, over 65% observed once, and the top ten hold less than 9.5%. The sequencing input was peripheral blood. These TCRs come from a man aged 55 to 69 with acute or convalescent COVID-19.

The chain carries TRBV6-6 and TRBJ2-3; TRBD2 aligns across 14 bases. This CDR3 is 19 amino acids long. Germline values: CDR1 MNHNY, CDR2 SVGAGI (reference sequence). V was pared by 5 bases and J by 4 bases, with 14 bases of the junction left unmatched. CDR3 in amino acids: CASSPGLAGGQGNPDTQYF. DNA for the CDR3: TGTGCCAGCAGTCCAGGACTAGCGGGGGGCCAAGGAAATCCAGATACGCAGTATTTT.

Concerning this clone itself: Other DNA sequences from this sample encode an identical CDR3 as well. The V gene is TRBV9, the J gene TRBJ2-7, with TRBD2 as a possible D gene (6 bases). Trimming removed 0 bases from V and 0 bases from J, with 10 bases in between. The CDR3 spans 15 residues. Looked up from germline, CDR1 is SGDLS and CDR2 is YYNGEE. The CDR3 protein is CASSVEAGSSYEQYF. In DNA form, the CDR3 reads TGTGCCAGCAGCGTAGAAGCCGGGAGCTCCTACGAGCAGTACTTC.

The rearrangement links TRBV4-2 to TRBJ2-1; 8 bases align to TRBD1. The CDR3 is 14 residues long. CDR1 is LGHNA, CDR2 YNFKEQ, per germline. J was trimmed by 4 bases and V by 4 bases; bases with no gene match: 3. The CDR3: CASSPDRGYNEQFF. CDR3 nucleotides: TGTGCCAGCAGCCCCGACAGGGGATACAATGAGCAGTTCTTC.

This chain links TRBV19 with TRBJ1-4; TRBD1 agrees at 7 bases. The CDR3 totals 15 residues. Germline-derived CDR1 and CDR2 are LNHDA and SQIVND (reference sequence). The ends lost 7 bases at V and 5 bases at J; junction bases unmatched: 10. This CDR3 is CASTKGGRQNEKLFF. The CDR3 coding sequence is TGTGCCAGTACCAAAGGGGGCAGACAAAATGAAAAACTGTTTTTT.

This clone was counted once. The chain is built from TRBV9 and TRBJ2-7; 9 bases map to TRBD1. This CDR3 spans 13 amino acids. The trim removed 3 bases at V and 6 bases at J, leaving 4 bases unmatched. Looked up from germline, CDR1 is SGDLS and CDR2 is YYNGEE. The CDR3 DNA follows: TGTGCCAGCAGCGAACAGGGGGCAGGCGAGCAGTACTTC. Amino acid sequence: CASSEQGAGEQYF.

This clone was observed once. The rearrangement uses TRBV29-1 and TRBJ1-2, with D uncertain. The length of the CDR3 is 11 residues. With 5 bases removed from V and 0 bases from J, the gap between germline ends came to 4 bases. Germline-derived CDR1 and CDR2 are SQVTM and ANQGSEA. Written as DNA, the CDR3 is TGCAGCGTTCAGGCTAACTATGGCTACACCTTC. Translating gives CSVQANYGYTF.

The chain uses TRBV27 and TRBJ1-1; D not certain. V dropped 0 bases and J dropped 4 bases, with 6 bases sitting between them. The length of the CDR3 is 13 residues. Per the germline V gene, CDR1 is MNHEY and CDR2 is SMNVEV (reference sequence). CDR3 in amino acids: CASSLSFLTEAFF. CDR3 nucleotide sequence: TGTGCCAGCAGTTTATCGTTCCTCACTGAAGCTTTCTTT.

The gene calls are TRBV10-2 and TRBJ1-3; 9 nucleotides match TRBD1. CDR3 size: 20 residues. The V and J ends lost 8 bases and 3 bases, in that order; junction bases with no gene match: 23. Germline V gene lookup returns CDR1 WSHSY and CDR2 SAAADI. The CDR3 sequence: CASRSHRDRVTKTYGNTIYF. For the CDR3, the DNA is TGCGCCAGCCGTTCGCACCGGGACAGGGTAACAAAGACTTATGGAAACACCATATATTTT.

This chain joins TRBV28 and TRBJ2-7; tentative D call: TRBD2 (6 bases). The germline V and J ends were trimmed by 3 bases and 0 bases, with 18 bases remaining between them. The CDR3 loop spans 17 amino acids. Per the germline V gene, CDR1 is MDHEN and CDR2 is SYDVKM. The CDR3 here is CASSLGWDSLSSYEQYF. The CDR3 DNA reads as TGTGCCAGCAGTTTGGGTTGGGACTCGCTAAGCTCCTACGAGCAGTACTTC.

The CDR3 spells CASSSRGSSSYEQYF. CDR3 sequence (DNA): TGTGCCAGTAGTTCTCGGGGGTCTAGCTCCTACGAGCAGTACTTC. The chain recombines TRBV19 with TRBJ2-7, with D possibly matching TRBD2 (6 bases). Germline assignment: CDR1 LNHDA and CDR2 SQIVND (reference sequence). CDR3 length equals 15 residues. The ends were cut back, 5 bases at V and 0 bases at J, with 14 bases in the middle.

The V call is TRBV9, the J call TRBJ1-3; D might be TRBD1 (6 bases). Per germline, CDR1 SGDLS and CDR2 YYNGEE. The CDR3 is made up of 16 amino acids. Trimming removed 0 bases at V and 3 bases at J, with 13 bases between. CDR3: CASSVEGLGGGNTIYF. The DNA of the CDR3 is TGTGCCAGCAGCGTAGAGGGGTTAGGGGGTGGAAACACCATATATTTT.

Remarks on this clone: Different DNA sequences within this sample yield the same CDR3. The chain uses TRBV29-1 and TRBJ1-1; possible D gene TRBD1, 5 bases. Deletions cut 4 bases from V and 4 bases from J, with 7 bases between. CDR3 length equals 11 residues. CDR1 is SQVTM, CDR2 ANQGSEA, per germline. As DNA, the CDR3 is TGCAGCGTTGTTAGGGGCACTGAAGCTTTCTTT. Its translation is CSVVRGTEAFF.

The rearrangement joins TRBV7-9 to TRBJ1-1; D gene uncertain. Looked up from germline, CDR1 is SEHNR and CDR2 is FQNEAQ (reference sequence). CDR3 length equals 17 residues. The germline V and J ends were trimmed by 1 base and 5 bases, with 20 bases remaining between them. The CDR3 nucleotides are TGTGCCAGCAGCTTAGGTCCTGGGAAGGGCGGAGGGACTGAAGCTTTCTTT. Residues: CASSLGPGKGGGTEAFF.

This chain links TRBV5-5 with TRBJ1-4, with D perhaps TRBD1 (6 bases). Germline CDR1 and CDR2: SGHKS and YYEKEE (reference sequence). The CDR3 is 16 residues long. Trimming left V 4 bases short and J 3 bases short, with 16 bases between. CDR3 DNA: TGTGCCAGCAGCGAGATAGCAGGGGCCCCTAATGAAAAACTGTTTTTT. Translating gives CASSEIAGAPNEKLFF.

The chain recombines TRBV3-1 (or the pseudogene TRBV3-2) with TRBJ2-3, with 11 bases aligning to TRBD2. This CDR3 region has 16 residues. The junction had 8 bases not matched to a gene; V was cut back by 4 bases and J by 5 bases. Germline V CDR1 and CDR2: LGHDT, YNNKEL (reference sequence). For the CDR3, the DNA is TGTGCCAGCAGCCCCATTAGCGGGGGGGCCGGAGATACGCAGTATTTT. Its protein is CASSPISGGAGDTQYF.

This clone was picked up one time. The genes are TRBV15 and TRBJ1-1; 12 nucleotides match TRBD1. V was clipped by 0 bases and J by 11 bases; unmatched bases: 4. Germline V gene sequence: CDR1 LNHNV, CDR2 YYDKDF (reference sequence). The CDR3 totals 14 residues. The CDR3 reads CATSRDLGQGAAFF. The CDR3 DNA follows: TGTGCCACCAGCAGAGATCTGGGACAGGGGGCTGCTTTCTTT.

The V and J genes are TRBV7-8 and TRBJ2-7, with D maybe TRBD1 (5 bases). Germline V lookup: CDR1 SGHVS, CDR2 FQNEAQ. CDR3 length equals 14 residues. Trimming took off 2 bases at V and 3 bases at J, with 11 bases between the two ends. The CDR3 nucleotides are TGTGCCAGCAGCTTAAATGCAGGACACTACGAGCAGTACTTC. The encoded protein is CASSLNAGHYEQYF.

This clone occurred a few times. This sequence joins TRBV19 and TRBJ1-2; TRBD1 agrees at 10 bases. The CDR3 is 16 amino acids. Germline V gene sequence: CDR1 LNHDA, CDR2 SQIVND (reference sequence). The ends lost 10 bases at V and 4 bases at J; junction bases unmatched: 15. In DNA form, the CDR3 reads TGTGCCACCACCTCGACGGGGGGACAGGGGTTCTATGGCTACACCTTC. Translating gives CATTSTGGQGFYGYTF.

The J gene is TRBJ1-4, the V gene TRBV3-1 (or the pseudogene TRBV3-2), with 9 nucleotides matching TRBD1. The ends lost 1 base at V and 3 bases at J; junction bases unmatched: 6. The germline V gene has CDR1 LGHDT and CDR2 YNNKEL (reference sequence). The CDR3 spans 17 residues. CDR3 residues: CASSQGHRGRPNEKLFF. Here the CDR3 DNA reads TGTGCCAGCAGCCAAGGTCACAGGGGGCGGCCTAATGAAAAACTGTTTTTT.

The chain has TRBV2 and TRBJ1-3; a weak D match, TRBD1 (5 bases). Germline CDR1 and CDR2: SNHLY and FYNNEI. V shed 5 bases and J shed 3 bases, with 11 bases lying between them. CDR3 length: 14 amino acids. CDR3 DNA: TGTGCCAGCAGTTTAGGGACTGATGGAAACACCATATATTTT. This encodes CASSLGTDGNTIYF.

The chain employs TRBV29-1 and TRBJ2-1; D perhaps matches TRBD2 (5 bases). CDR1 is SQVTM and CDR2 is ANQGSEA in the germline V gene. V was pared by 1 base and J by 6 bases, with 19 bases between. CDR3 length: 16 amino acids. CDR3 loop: CSVEAYAGAEGNEQFF. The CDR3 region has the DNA TGCAGCGTTGAAGCCTACGCAGGCGCCGAGGGCAATGAGCAGTTCTTC.

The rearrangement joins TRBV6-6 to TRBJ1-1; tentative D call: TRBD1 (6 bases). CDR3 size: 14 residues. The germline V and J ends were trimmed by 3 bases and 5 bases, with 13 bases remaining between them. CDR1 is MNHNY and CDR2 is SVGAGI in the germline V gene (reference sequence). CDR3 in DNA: TGTGCCAGCAGTTATGGCGGGGGGCGAACTGAAGCTTTCTTT. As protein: CASSYGGGRTEAFF.

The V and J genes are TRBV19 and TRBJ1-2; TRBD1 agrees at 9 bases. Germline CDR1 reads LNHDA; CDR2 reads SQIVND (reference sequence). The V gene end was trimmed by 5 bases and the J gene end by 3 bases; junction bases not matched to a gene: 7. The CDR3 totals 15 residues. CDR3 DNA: TGTGCCAGTAGTCCCCCGGGACAGGGTTACTATGGCTACACCTTC. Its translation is CASSPPGQGYYGYTF.

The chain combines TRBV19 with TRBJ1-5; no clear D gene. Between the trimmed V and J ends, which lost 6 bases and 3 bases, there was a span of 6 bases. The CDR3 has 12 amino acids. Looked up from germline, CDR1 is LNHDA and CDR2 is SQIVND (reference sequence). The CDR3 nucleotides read TGTGCCAGTAGACAGTCCAATCAGCCCCAGCATTTT. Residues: CASRQSNQPQHF. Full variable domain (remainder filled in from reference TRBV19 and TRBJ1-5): DGGITQSPKYLFRKEGQNVTLSCEQNLNHDAMYWYRQDPGQGLRLIYYSQIVNDFQKGDIAEGYSVSREKKESFPLTVTSAQKNPTAFYLCASRQSNQPQHFGDGTRLSIL.